This T cell receptor beta chain was captured by sequencing in a study of cytomegalovirus exposure and HLA in healthy donors (dated by TCRdb to about 2017). Describing the broader study: An earlier analysis of some 600 of the donors reported 276 Gb of sequence data and 117 million unique TCR beta sequences obtained from approximately 180 million T cells. An early release that covered roughly 600 HLA-typed donors contained around 300 gigabases of sequencing data and approximately 85 million unique TCR sequences. Of the 398 genotyped donors, about 80% fell in the genetic ancestry cluster associated with self-reported Caucasian donors. The study was designed to test whether signatures of past pathogen exposure could be identified by cataloging public T cell receptors. The study used immunosequencing to profile the T cell repertoires of several hundred subjects and linked those repertoires to cytomegalovirus serostatus. Along with the approximately 600-subject first cohort, a separate validation cohort of 120 different subjects was used. To predict cytomegalovirus infection status, the study brought together high-throughput TCR immunosequencing, statistical association of individual TCRs with disease status, and machine learning. To study patterns of TCR occurrence, a later analysis re-analyzed previously published TCR beta repertoires from several hundred donors and added high-resolution HLA genotyping. Rather than drawing on any new phenotypic data, the later analysis identified candidate immune exposures from TCR beta sequences and the way those sequences occurred across donors. In an earlier analysis of roughly 580 of the donors, high-throughput TCR beta sequencing was used to judge whether each TCR beta V gene segment behaved as functional or pseudogenic. Donor age, sex, ethnicity and CMV serostatus were compiled together with the repertoire data. Genome-wide SNP genotypes for about three fifths of the roughly 670 donors were used in a later genetic analysis, which treated that subset as a discovery cohort. Every discovery cohort repertoire had been produced on one sequencing platform. HLA typing included class I and class II loci at four-digit resolution. The number of donors typed differed by locus, with about 629-640 for A, B, C, DRB1 and DQB1, roughly 520 for DQA1, 600 to 610 for DPA1, and roughly 450 for DPB1. Roughly 5 DR-DQ haplotypes were treated as single units for association and clustering because of strong linkage in the cohort. On average, roughly 200,000 unique TCR beta nucleotide sequences were sequenced per donor among a few hundred genotyped donors of the cohort, with 15% to 20% of those sequences being non-productive.

Overall study results and their limits: Sequencing depth was assumed to be roughly uniform across donors in the presence/absence analyses, though that assumption may not hold. A further reported finding was that TCR beta sequences accurately predicted the HLA-A and HLA-B alleles for most subjects in the first cohort. In a later analysis, the rate of TCR association differed among HLA loci, with DRB1 alleles having the most associated TCRs and HLA-C alleles having the fewest. A few of the identified cytomegalovirus-associated TCR beta chains were confirmed in vitro to be specific for cytomegalovirus antigens. In a later analysis, about 17,000 TCR beta sequences were associated with specific HLA alleles at a false discovery rate of 0.05. A later analysis reported that several top co-occurrence clusters appeared linked to parvovirus B19, influenza, CMV and Epstein-Barr virus. While some public TCRs were present in many individuals, most TCR sequences turned up only very rarely across donors. Correlated functional status among segregating V segments might reflect linkage disequilibrium, but an unknown experimental factor could not be ruled out. The study gave a list of around 170 TCR beta chains associated with cytomegalovirus. Assigning TCR associations to individual alleles was difficult when HLA alleles, especially DR and DQ, strongly co-occurred. Some IMGT-functional V segments, including TRBV6-2 and TRBV6-3, could not be told apart with the 87-base-pair reads, so those segments were excluded. Immune exposure information for the cohort was limited to CMV serostatus. The earlier analysis of 587 of the donors excluded roughly 17 rarely observed V segments, including chromosome 9 orphons, because counts were too low. In this cohort, only TCR beta chains were sequenced, and detectable features were limited by the absence of alpha or paired-chain data. The classifier was reported to diagnose cytomegalovirus status with high specificity and sensitivity in both the original and validation cohorts. According to the authors, the approach could potentially be generalized to other disease states and immunological phenotypes. In a later genetic analysis, fewer N-insertions in productive TCRs were reported among donors in an Asian-associated ancestry cluster than the roughly 700-donor mean. An earlier analysis of around 540 of the donors showed that most TCR beta V segments appeared in productive rearrangements either about 87% or about 30% of the time, which broadly matched IMGT annotations. Because HLA typing was missing for some donors at each locus, association tests included only the typed subset. Compared with equally common non-associated chains, HLA-associated TCR beta chains in a later analysis were more clonally expanded and had lower generation probabilities. A cluster of highly shared sequence variants was judged likely to be a technical artifact of the sequencing pipeline. Most CMV-associated TCR beta chains appeared to be HLA-restricted in a later analysis, and the HLA associations seemed to be driven largely by CMV exposure. V-gene and J-gene trimming of TCR beta chains was associated with a missense DCLRE1C variant in a later genetic analysis, and the association was replicated in an independent cohort.

The sample holds one count of this clone. Its target antigen remains unknown. No much larger clone is present one base from it, and per-base qualities are unavailable. The germline V gene yields LGHNT for CDR1 and FRNRAP for CDR2. V and J are truncated by 3 bases and 4 bases respectively, leaving an intervening sequence of 9 bases. The CDR3 goes from the cysteine to the phenylalanine over 13 residues. Of all the DNA, just the CDR3 is kept, 39 bases in frame from base 1. In total, over 600 healthy bone marrow donors made up the cohort. At the time of sampling, every cohort member was nominally healthy, though immune exposures that went unrecorded were likely present. The donor was CMV seronegative and was included in the group of hundreds of seronegative cohort members. A peripheral blood sample was provided by each donor, and peripheral blood mononuclear cells were used for TCR beta sequencing. The Qiagen DNeasy Blood Extraction Kit was used to extract genomic DNA from the blood cell samples.

The library was made by the immunoSEQ multiplex PCR assay. For the multiplex PCR, a mixture combining 60 forward primers for TCR Vbeta segments and 13 reverse primers for TCR Jbeta segments was used. The CDR3 region of rearranged TCR beta genes was amplified from genomic DNA by a multiplex PCR assay. On the Illumina HiSeq System, the amplified TCR beta libraries were sequenced as 87-base-pair reads. Processing in the source paper ran as follows. Across the 670 or so repertoires, a later analysis counted tens of millions of unique TCR beta chains, 9 million to 14 million of which were shared by at least two donors. Raw reads were error-corrected and collapsed into unique sequences with a nearest-neighbor algorithm that merged closely related sequences to remove PCR and sequencing errors. Alignment of CDR3 sequences to IMGT reference sequences was used to assign V, D and J gene segments. For a sequence to be retained, a match of at least six nucleotides was required to both a V gene segment and a J gene segment. Rearrangements were classified as productive when the CDR3 lacked stop codons and remained in frame with V and J, and all other rearrangements were classified as non-productive. CDR3 was defined according to IMGT convention as the region running from the second conserved V-encoded cysteine to the conserved J-encoded phenylalanine. In an earlier analysis of just under 600 of the donors, sequences lacking an unambiguous match to a single V gene segment were excluded. In an earlier analysis of approximately 500 of the donors, a V segment was called functional when productive rearrangements were above 56.7%, and segregating when the standard deviation between donors exceeded 5%. A statistical classification framework was built for diagnosing cytomegalovirus status from the catalog of TCR beta chain sequences. In a later analysis, V and J genes were assigned by comparing TCR nucleotide sequences against IMGT/GENE-DB human TR gene sequences. Using the TCRdist pipeline, a later analysis assigned CDR3 sequences along with most-parsimonious VDJ recombination scenarios. A later analysis defined each TCR beta chain by its CDR3 amino acid sequence plus V-gene family, and excluded reads lacking a unique V-gene family. A later analysis removed several hundred highly shared, low-generation-probability nucleotide sequences to deal with suspected cross-contamination and a sequencing artifact. For each public chain, a later analysis derived a clonal expansion index from normalized ranks of inferred template counts within each repertoire. In a later analysis, generation probabilities were computed using a VDJ recombination model fitted to out-of-frame rearrangements, and the results were checked against IGoR. In a later analysis, TCR-TCR, TCR-HLA and TCR-CMV co-occurrence was scored with hypergeometric tests, and a repertoire-size bias correction was applied to TCR pairs. To estimate false discovery rates, a later analysis permuted the HLA or CMV assignments 20 times. A later analysis grouped co-occurring TCRs with DBSCAN, adding TCRdist sequence similarity when clustering within HLA-allele-positive subsets. Repertoires with fewer than 30,000 or more than 120,000 public chains were left out of co-occurrence clustering, as were about 5 repertoires with anomalous nucleotide sharing. TCRdb holds this immuneACCESS table with in-frame rearrangements only. Some clones are missing; in checked studies, unresolved V genes explain under half, and the rest has no known cause. V, J and clone size derive from that table, while D and trimming were established from the DNA sequence. The sample data list about 170,000 clones, and 75% to 85% of these were observed just once. Roughly 0.76% of the sample goes to the ten largest clones.

The receptor was derived from a female donor in good health and CMV-seronegative. The sequencing sample was made of PBMCs. The chain couples TRBV12-5 to TRBJ1-1; TRBD1 could be the D gene, as 6 bases match. This receptor has the CDR3 CASGFEGGTEAFF. The nucleotide sequence reads as follows: TGTGCTAGTGGTTTTGAAGGGGGCACTGAAGCTTTCTTT.